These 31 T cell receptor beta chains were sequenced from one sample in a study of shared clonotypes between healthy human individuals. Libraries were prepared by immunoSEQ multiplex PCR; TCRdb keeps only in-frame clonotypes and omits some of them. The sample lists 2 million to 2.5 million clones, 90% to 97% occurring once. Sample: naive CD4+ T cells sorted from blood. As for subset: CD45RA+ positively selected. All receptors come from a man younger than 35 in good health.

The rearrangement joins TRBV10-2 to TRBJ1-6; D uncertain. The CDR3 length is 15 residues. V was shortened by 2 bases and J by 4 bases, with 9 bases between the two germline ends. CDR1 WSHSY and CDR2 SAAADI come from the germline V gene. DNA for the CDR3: TGCGCCAGCAGTGAGAACAGCGCTTATAATTCACCCCTCCACTTT. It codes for CASSENSAYNSPLHF.

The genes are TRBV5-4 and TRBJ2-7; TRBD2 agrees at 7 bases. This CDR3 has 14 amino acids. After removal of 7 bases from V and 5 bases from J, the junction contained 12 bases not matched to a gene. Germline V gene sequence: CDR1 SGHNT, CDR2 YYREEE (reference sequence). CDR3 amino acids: CASGRGVSPHEQYF. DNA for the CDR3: TGTGCCAGCGGGAGGGGTGTCTCCCCCCACGAGCAGTACTTC.

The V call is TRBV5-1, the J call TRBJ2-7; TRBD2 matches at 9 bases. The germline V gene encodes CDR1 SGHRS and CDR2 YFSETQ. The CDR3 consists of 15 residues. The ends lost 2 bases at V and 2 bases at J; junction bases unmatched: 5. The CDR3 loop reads CASSLEPSGTYEQYF. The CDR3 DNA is TGCGCCAGCAGCTTAGAGCCTAGCGGGACCTACGAGCAGTACTTC.

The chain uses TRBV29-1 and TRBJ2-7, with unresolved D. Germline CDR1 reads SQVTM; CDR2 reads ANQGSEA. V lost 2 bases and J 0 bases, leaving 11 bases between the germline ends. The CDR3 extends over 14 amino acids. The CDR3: CSVELVTSSYEQYF. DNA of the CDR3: TGCAGCGTTGAATTGGTGACCTCCTCCTACGAGCAGTACTTC.

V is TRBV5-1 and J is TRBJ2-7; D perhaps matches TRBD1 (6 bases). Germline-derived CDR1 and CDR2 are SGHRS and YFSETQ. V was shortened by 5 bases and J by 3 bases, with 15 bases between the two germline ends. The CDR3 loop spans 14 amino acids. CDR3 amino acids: CASSPQGSYYEQYF. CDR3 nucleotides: TGCGCCAGCAGTCCACAGGGAAGCTACTACGAGCAGTACTTC. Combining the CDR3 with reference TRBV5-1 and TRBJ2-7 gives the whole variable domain KAGVTQTPRYLIKTRGQQVTLSCSPISGHRSVSWYQQTPGQGLQFLFEYFSETQRNKGNFPGRFSGRQFSNSRSEMNVSTLELGDSALYLCASSPQGSYYEQYFGPGTRLTVT.

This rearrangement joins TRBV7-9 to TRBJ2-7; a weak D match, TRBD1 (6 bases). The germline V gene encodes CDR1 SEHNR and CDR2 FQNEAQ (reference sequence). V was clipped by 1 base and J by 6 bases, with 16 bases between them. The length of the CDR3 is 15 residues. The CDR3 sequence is CASSLVVDRFGEQYF. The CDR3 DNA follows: TGTGCCAGCAGCTTAGTTGTGGACAGATTCGGCGAGCAGTACTTC.

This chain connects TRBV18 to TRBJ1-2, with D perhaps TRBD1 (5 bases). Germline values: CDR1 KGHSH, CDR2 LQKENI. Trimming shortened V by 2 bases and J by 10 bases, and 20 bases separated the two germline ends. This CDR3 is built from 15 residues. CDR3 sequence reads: CASSPLPSTEVFYTF. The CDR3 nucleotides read TGTGCCAGCTCACCATTACCCTCGACAGAGGTCTTCTACACCTTC.

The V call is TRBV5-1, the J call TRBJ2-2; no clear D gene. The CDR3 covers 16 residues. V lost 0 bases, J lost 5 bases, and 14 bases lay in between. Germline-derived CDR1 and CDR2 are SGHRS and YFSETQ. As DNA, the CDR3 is TGCGCCAGCAGCTTGGAGGGCGTGTTGAGAACCGGGGAGCTGTTTTTT. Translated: CASSLEGVLRTGELFF. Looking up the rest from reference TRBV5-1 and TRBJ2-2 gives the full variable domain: KAGVTQTPRYLIKTRGQQVTLSCSPISGHRSVSWYQQTPGQGLQFLFEYFSETQRNKGNFPGRFSGRQFSNSRSEMNVSTLELGDSALYLCASSLEGVLRTGELFFGEGSRLTVL.

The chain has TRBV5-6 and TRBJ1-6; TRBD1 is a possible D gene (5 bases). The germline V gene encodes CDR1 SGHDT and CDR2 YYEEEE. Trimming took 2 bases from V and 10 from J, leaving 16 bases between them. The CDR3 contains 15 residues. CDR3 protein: CASSFQGPRLSPLHF. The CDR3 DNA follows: TGTGCCAGCAGCTTCCAGGGTCCCAGGTTGTCACCCCTCCACTTT.

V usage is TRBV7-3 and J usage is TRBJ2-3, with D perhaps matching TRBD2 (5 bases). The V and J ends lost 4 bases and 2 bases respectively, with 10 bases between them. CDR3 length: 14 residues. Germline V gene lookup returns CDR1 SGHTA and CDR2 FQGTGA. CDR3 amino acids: CASSSGITTDTQYF. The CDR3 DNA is TGTGCCAGCAGCTCCGGGATCACCACAGATACGCAGTATTTT.

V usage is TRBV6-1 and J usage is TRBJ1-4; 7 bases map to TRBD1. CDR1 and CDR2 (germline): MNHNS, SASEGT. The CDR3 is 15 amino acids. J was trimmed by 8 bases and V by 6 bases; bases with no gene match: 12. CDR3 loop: CASSLGQVGYEKLFF. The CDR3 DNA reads TGTGCCAGCAGCCTTGGACAGGTGGGATACGAAAAACTGTTTTTT.

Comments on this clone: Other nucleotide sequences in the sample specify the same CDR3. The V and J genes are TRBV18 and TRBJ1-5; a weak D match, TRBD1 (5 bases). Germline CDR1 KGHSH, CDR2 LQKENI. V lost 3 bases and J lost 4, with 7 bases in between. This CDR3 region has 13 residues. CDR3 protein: CASSPGGNQPQHF. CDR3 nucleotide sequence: TGTGCCAGCTCACCTGGGGGGAATCAGCCCCAGCATTTT.

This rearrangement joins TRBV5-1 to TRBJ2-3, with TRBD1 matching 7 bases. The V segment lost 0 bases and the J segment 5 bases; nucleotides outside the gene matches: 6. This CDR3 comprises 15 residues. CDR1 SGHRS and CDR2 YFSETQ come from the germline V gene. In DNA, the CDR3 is TGCGCCAGCAGCTTGGCGGGACAGACGATAGATACGCAGTATTTT. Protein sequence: CASSLAGQTIDTQYF. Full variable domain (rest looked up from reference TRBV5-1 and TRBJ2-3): KAGVTQTPRYLIKTRGQQVTLSCSPISGHRSVSWYQQTPGQGLQFLFEYFSETQRNKGNFPGRFSGRQFSNSRSEMNVSTLELGDSALYLCASSLAGQTIDTQYFGPGTRLTVL.

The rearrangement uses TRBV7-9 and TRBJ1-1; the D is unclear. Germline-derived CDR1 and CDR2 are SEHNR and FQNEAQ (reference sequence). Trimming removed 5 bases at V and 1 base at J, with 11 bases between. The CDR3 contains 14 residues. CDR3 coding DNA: TGTGCCAGCAGCCCCCGGGGTGGGAACACTGAAGCTTTCTTT. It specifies CASSPRGGNTEAFF.

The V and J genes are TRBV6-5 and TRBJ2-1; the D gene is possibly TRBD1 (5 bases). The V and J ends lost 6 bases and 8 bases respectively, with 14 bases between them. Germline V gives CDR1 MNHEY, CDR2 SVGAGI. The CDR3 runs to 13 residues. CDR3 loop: CASSRTPWYEQFF. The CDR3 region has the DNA TGTGCCAGCAGCCGGACACCGTGGTATGAGCAGTTCTTC.

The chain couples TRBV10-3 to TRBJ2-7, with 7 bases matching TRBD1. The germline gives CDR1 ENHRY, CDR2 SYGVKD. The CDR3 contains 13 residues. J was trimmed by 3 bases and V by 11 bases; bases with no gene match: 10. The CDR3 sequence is CAASRTGDYEQYF. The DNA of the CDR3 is TGTGCCGCGTCGAGGACAGGCGACTACGAGCAGTACTTC.

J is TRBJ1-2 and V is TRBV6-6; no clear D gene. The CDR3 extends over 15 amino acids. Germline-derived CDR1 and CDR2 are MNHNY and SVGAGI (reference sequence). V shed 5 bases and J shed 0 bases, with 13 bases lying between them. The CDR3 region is CASSRTGVPNYGYTF. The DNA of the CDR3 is TGTGCCAGCAGTCGAACGGGAGTCCCTAACTATGGCTACACCTTC.

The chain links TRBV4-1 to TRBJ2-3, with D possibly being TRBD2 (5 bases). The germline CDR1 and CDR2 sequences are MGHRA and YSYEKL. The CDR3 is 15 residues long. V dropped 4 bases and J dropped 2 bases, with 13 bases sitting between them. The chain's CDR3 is CASSPSEGLTDTQYF. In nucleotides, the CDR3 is TGCGCCAGCAGCCCGTCCGAGGGCCTCACAGATACGCAGTATTTT.

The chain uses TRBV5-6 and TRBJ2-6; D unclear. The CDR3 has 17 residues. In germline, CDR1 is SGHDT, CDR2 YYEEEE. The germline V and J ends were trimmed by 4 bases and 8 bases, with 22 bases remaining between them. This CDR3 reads CASSRSGRIQTPNVLTF. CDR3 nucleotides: TGTGCCAGCAGCCGTTCAGGTAGGATCCAAACTCCCAACGTCCTGACTTTC. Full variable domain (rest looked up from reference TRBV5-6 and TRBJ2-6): DAGVTQSPTHLIKTRGQQVTLRCSPKSGHDTVSWYQQALGQGPQFIFQYYEEEERQRGNFPDRFSGHQFPNYSSELNVNALLLGDSALYLCASSRSGRIQTPNVLTFGAGSRLTVL.

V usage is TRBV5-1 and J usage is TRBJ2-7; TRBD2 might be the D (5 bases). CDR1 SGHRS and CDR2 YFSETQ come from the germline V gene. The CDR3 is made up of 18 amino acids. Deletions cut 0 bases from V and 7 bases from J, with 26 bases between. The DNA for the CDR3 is TGCGCCAGCAGCTTGGGATACGGCGGCGTCGCCTCGTCGGGGGAGCAGTACTTC. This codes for CASSLGYGGVASSGEQYF.

The CDR3 reads CASSLGGTGPSYEQYF. CDR3 nucleotide sequence: TGCGCCAGCAGCTTGGGGGGGACAGGGCCCTCCTACGAGCAGTACTTC. The gene calls are TRBV5-1 and TRBJ2-7; 9 positions match TRBD1. V trimming: 0 bases; J trimming: 0 bases; junction bases outside the gene matches: 4. The CDR3 is 16 amino acids. Germline CDR1 is SGHRS and CDR2 is YFSETQ.

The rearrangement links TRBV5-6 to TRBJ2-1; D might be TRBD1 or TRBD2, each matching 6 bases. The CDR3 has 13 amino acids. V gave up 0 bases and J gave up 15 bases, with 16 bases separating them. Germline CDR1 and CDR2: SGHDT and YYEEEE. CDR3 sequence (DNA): TGTGCCAGCAGCTTGGGAGGTGGGGGGCTCCCGTTCTTC. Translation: CASSLGGGGLPFF.

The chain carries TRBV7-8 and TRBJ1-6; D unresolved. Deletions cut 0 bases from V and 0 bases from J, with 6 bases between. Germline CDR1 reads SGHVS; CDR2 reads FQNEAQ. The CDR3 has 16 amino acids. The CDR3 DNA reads TGTGCCAGCAGCTTAGCCGGGAACTCCTATAATTCACCCCTCCACTTT. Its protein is CASSLAGNSYNSPLHF.

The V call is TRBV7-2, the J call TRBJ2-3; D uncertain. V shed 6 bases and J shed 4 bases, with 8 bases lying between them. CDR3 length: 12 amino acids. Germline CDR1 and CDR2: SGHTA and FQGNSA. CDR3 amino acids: CASRKHADTQYF. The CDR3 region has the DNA TGTGCCAGCAGGAAACATGCAGATACGCAGTATTTT.

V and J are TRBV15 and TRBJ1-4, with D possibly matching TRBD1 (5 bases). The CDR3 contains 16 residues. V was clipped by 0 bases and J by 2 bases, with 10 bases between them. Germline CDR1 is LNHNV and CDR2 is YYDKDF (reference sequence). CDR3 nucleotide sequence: TGTGCCACCAGCAGAGATACGACAGTCACTAATGAAAAACTGTTTTTT. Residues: CATSRDTTVTNEKLFF.

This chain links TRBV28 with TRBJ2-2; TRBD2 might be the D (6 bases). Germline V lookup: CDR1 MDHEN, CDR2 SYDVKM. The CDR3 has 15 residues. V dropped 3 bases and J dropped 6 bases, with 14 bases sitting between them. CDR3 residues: CASSFGRAGAGELFF. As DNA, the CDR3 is TGTGCCAGCAGTTTTGGGAGAGCGGGCGCCGGGGAGCTGTTTTTT.

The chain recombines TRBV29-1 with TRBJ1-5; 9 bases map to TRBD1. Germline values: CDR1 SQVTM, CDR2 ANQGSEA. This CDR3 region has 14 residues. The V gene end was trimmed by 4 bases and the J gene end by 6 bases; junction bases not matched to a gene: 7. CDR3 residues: CSVGGDRVGQPQHF. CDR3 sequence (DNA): TGCAGCGTTGGGGGGGACAGGGTCGGTCAGCCCCAGCATTTT.

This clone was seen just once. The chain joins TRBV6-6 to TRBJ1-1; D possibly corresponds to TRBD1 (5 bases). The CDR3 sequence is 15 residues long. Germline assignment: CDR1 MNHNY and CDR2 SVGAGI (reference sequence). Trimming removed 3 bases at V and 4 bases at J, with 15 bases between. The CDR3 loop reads CASSYNVGGVTEAFF. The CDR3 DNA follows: TGTGCCAGCAGTTATAACGTCGGGGGAGTCACTGAAGCTTTCTTT.

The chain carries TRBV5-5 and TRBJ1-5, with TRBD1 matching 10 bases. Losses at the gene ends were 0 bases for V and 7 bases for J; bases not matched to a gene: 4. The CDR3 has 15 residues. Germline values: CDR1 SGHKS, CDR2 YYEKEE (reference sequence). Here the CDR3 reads CASSLVTGGQQPQHF. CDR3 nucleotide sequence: TGTGCCAGCAGCTTGGTGACAGGGGGCCAGCAGCCCCAGCATTTT.

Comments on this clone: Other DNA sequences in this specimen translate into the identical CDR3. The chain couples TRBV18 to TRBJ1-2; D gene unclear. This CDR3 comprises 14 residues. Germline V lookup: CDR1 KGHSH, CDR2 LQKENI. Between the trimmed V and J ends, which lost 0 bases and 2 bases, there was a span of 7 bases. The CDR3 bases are TGTGCCAGCTCACCACCGGTCAGCAACTATGGCTACACCTTC. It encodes CASSPPVSNYGYTF.

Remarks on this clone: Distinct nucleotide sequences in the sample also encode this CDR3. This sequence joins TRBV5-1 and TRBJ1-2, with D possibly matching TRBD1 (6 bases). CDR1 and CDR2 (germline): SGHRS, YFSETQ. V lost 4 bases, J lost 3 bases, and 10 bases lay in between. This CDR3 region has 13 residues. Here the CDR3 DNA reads TGCGCCAGCAGCAGTTCAGGGGACTATGGCTACACCTTC. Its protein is CASSSSGDYGYTF.